The 27 T cell receptor beta chains below all came from one sample that was sequenced in a study of T-cell reconstitution after alpha-beta-depleted transplantation in children. Preparing the TCRbeta library involved the use of unique molecular identifiers. TCRdb re-called the PCR reads through MiXCR, storing one row per CDR3 protein. The data show more than 200,000 distinct CDR3 sequences, 9% to 10% seen once. Sequencing was performed on PBMCs from the stem cell graft donor, taken from the stem cell graft. These receptors originate from a human donor who donated a stem cell graft to a child with SCID.

This clonotype was observed many times. The rearrangement links TRBV6-5 to TRBJ1-1; 8 bases fit TRBD1. The V segment lost 2 bases and the J segment 3 bases; nucleotides outside the gene matches: 14. This CDR3 spans 18 amino acids. Germline-derived CDR1 and CDR2 are MNHEY and SVGAGI. The CDR3 is CASSYPPGRGRGDTEAFF. The CDR3 DNA sequence: TGTGCCAGCAGTTACCCCCCGGGCAGGGGGCGCGGGGACACTGAAGCTTTCTTT.

This clonotype has a count of ten or more. V is TRBV5-1 and J is TRBJ1-1; tentatively, D is TRBD1 (5 bases). CDR1 SGHRS and CDR2 YFSETQ come from the germline V gene. V lost 1 base, J lost 8 bases, and 12 bases lay in between. The CDR3 contains 13 residues. The CDR3 sequence is CASSLLAGREAFF. The CDR3 DNA follows: TGCGCCAGCAGCTTGTTGGCAGGGCGGGAAGCTTTCTTT. The variable domain in full, with the rest retrieved from reference TRBV5-1 and TRBJ1-1, is KAGVTQTPRYLIKTRGQQVTLSCSPISGHRSVSWYQQTPGQGLQFLFEYFSETQRNKGNFPGRFSGRQFSNSRSEMNVSTLELGDSALYLCASSLLAGREAFFGQGTRLTVV.

This clonotype was seen ten or more times. The chain combines TRBV10-3 with TRBJ2-2; D is undetermined. Germline CDR1 and CDR2: ENHRY and SYGVKD. The CDR3 has 14 residues. V dropped 3 bases and J dropped 3 bases, with 8 bases sitting between them. DNA for the CDR3: TGTGCCATCAGTGAAGGCCGAGACACCGGGGAGCTGTTTTTT. Its translation is CAISEGRDTGELFF.

This clonotype was observed many times. The V and J genes are TRBV5-6 and TRBJ2-5; D is ambiguous. V lost 0 bases, J lost 6 bases, and 6 bases lay in between. Per germline, CDR1 SGHDT and CDR2 YYEEEE. The CDR3 has 12 amino acids. CDR3 coding DNA: TGTGCCAGCAGCTTGGGTCTCCAGACCCAGTACTTC. It yields the protein CASSLGLQTQYF.

This clonotype has a count of ten or more. The chain couples TRBV3-1 to TRBJ1-2; D is unresolved. V was clipped by 4 bases and J by 4 bases, with 10 bases between them. In germline, CDR1 is LGHDT, CDR2 YNNKEL (reference sequence). The CDR3 spans 13 residues. The CDR3 loop reads CASSPAGSYGYTF. The CDR3 DNA reads TGTGCCAGCAGCCCGGCAGGCTCCTATGGCTACACCTTC.

This clonotype was counted many times. This chain joins TRBV14 and TRBJ1-3; D unresolved. Per germline, CDR1 SGHDN and CDR2 FVKESK. The germline V and J ends were trimmed by 4 bases and 2 bases, with 3 bases remaining between them. This CDR3 has 12 amino acids. The CDR3: CASSRTGNTIYF. As DNA, the CDR3 is TGTGCCAGCAGCCGGACTGGAAACACCATATATTTT.

The V and J genes are TRBV10-3 and TRBJ1-1; the D gene is possibly TRBD1 (5 bases). Germline loops: CDR1 ENHRY, CDR2 SYGVKD. Deletions cut 0 bases from V and 5 bases from J, with 7 bases between. This CDR3 spans 13 amino acids. The CDR3 reads CAISESYRTEAFF. CDR3 bases: TGTGCCATCAGTGAGTCTTACAGGACTGAAGCTTTCTTT.

This clonotype was seen many times. J is TRBJ2-1 and V is TRBV20-1, with 13 bases fitting TRBD2. The germline V gene has CDR1 DFQATT and CDR2 SNEGSKA (reference sequence). With V trimmed by 5 bases and J by 8 bases, 6 bases remained unmatched. This CDR3 is 14 amino acids long. CDR3 protein: CSAFSGTSGDEQFF. The CDR3 DNA is TGCAGTGCTTTTTCCGGGACTAGCGGGGATGAGCAGTTCTTC.

This clonotype was detected many times. Written as DNA, the CDR3 is TGTGCCACCATGCCAATTGGGGCCGGGGAGCTGTTTTTT. Encoded protein: CATMPIGAGELFF. The chain couples TRBV6-2 or TRBV6-3 to TRBJ2-2, with D unclear. The V gene's germline CDR1 is MNHEY and CDR2 SVGEGT. This CDR3 comprises 13 residues. V was cut by 10 bases and J by 6 bases, with 15 bases left in between.

This clonotype was recorded at least ten times. V gene TRBV5-1 combines with J gene TRBJ2-1; TRBD1 or TRBD2 may be the D gene (6 bases each). Germline CDR1 is SGHRS and CDR2 is YFSETQ. Trimming took 7 bases from V and 1 from J, leaving 15 bases between them. CDR3 length: 15 amino acids. The CDR3 loop reads CASAFGGGSYNEQFF. The DNA for the CDR3 is TGCGCCAGCGCCTTCGGAGGGGGGTCCTACAATGAGCAGTTCTTC.

There are many counts of this clonotype. The chain links TRBV20-1 to TRBJ2-7; no clear D gene. Germline CDR1 reads DFQATT; CDR2 reads SNEGSKA (reference sequence). Trimming removed 3 bases from V and 1 base from J, with 16 bases in between. CDR3 length equals 15 residues. The CDR3 loop is CSARQTDGQSYEQYF. The DNA for the CDR3 is TGCAGTGCTAGGCAAACCGACGGGCAGTCCTACGAGCAGTACTTC.

This clonotype has at least ten counts. The gene calls are TRBV5-1 and TRBJ2-7, with 10 bases matching TRBD1. Losses at the gene ends were 4 bases for V and 5 bases for J; bases not matched to a gene: 9. CDR3 length: 15 amino acids. Germline V gene lookup returns CDR1 SGHRS and CDR2 YFSETQ. CDR3 in DNA: TGCGCCAGCAGCGTCCGGGACAGGGGAATTGACGAGCAGTACTTC. This translates into CASSVRDRGIDEQYF.

The chain has TRBV5-5 and TRBJ2-5; D unclear. The CDR3 has 14 residues. Trimming left V 3 bases short and J 2 bases short, with 11 bases between. Germline CDR1 SGHKS, CDR2 YYEKEE (reference sequence). CDR3 amino acids: CASSSMPGQETQYF. CDR3 in DNA: TGTGCCAGCAGCTCCATGCCCGGGCAAGAGACCCAGTACTTC.

This clonotype was detected many times. The V call is TRBV15, the J call TRBJ2-1, with D maybe TRBD1 (5 bases). CDR3 size: 13 residues. In germline, CDR1 is LNHNV, CDR2 YYDKDF (reference sequence). Trimming cost V 6 bases and J 5 bases, with 11 bases left between them. Written as DNA, the CDR3 is TGTGCCACCAGTCTGACAGCCAACAATGAGCAGTTCTTC. This encodes CATSLTANNEQFF.

The chain has TRBV10-3 and TRBJ2-5, with a possible D match to TRBD1 (6 bases). The CDR3 extends over 11 amino acids. V shed 8 bases and J shed 2 bases, with 6 bases lying between them. Per the germline V gene, CDR1 is ENHRY and CDR2 is SYGVKD. The CDR3 sequence: CAIGQQETQYF. The DNA for the CDR3 is TGTGCCATCGGACAGCAAGAGACCCAGTACTTC.

The table lists this clonotype with many counts. CDR3 nucleotide sequence: TGTGCCAGCGCGTGGACAGGGACCCAAGCTAACTATGGCTACACCTTC. Translated: CASAWTGTQANYGYTF. The chain is built from TRBV27 and TRBJ1-2, with 8 bases aligning to TRBD1. After removal of 8 bases from V and 0 bases from J, the junction contained 11 bases not matched to a gene. Germline V gives CDR1 MNHEY, CDR2 SMNVEV (reference sequence). CDR3 length: 16 amino acids.

Regarding this clonotype: The germline gene is not matched at one end of the junction; a read error may be the cause. The CDR3 loop reads CASSYSTGDVRETQHF. CDR3 coding DNA: TGTGCCAGCAGTTACTCGACAGGGGATGTACGGGAGACCCAGCACTTC. The chain has TRBV2 and TRBJ2-5, with 8 bases identical to TRBD1. Per germline, CDR1 SNHLY and CDR2 FYNNEI. CDR3 size: 16 residues.

This clonotype was detected ten times or more. The chain has TRBV4-3 and TRBJ1-1; D is unresolved. Germline assignment: CDR1 LGHNA and CDR2 YSLEER. The CDR3 totals 14 residues. V lost 1 base and J lost 4, with 10 bases in between. The CDR3 is CASSQGLGSTEAFF. The CDR3 DNA reads as TGCGCCAGCAGCCAAGGTCTGGGGAGCACTGAAGCTTTCTTT.

This clonotype was counted ten times or more. The chain joins TRBV18 to TRBJ2-3; D is perhaps TRBD2 (6 bases). Germline values: CDR1 KGHSH, CDR2 LQKENI. The CDR3 is made up of 15 amino acids. Trimming removed 3 bases at V and 2 bases at J, with 12 bases between. The CDR3 protein is CASSPRLETTDTQYF. The DNA of the CDR3 is TGTGCCAGCTCACCGAGACTAGAGACCACAGATACGCAGTATTTT.

Note on this clonotype: A much larger clone is a single base away; this may be a read error. Given the absence of the conserved phenylalanine or tryptophan at the CDR3 end, a read error is likely. This sequence joins TRBV7-3 and TRBJ2-3; 10 bases agree with TRBD2. The CDR3 has 16 amino acids. Germline values: CDR1 SGHTA, CDR2 FQGTGA. J gave up 4 bases and V 1 base, and 5 bases lay outside the gene matches. The DNA of the CDR3 is TGTGCCAGCAGCTTAATCCCTAGCGGGGGACCAGATACGCAGTATTTA. It is translated as CASSLIPSGGPDTQYL.

This clonotype was detected ten times or more. The V gene is TRBV5-1, the J gene TRBJ2-5, with 8 bases fitting TRBD1. The CDR3 length is 14 residues. V dropped 4 bases and J dropped 4; count of bases not matched to a gene: 6. Per germline, CDR1 SGHRS and CDR2 YFSETQ. CDR3 protein: CASSAGQGGETQYF. Here the CDR3 DNA reads TGCGCCAGCAGCGCTGGACAGGGAGGAGAGACCCAGTACTTC. Combining the CDR3 with reference TRBV5-1 and TRBJ2-5 gives the whole variable domain KAGVTQTPRYLIKTRGQQVTLSCSPISGHRSVSWYQQTPGQGLQFLFEYFSETQRNKGNFPGRFSGRQFSNSRSEMNVSTLELGDSALYLCASSAGQGGETQYFGPGTRLLVL.

This clonotype was counted at least ten times. The chain employs TRBV20-1 and TRBJ1-3; 7 positions match TRBD1. In germline, CDR1 is DFQATT, CDR2 SNEGSKA (reference sequence). This CDR3 region has 14 residues. The V gene end was trimmed by 5 bases and the J gene end by 2 bases; junction bases not matched to a gene: 6. CDR3 in amino acids: CSAAQGSTGNTIYF. CDR3 DNA: TGCAGTGCTGCACAGGGGTCGACTGGAAACACCATATATTTT.

The genes are TRBV11-3 and TRBJ2-5; TRBD1 agrees at 7 bases. The CDR3 loop spans 15 amino acids. The V gene's germline CDR1 is SGHNT and CDR2 YENEEA. V trimming: 1 base; J trimming: 5 bases; junction bases outside the gene matches: 7. CDR3 amino acids: CASSLGLGTAETQYF. DNA of the CDR3: TGTGCCAGCAGCTTAGGATTAGGGACAGCGGAGACCCAGTACTTC.

This clonotype showed up many times. The chain employs TRBV19 and TRBJ1-2; possibly TRBD1 for D (6 bases). The germline V gene has CDR1 LNHDA and CDR2 SQIVND (reference sequence). Trimming removed 10 bases at V and 0 bases at J, with 15 bases between. The CDR3 spans 14 residues. The CDR3 spells CATTDKGANYGYTF. DNA for the CDR3: TGTGCCACGACTGATAAGGGGGCTAACTATGGCTACACCTTC.

This clonotype was counted at least ten times. The CDR3 is CASSKRGGQGDTQYF. The CDR3 DNA follows: TGTGCCAGCAGCAAGAGGGGGGGACAGGGTGATACGCAGTATTTT. The V and J genes are TRBV4-2 and TRBJ2-3; TRBD1 agrees at 9 bases. Germline V gene data show CDR1 as LGHNA and CDR2 as YNFKEQ. The CDR3 length is 15 residues. V lost 5 bases, J lost 6 bases, and 9 bases stayed unmatched.

As for this clonotype: A much bigger clone sits one base away, suggesting this may be a read error. This rearrangement joins TRBV5-1 to TRBJ1-2; maybe TRBD1 (6 bases). The CDR3 length is 14 residues. Germline V gene data show CDR1 as SGHRS and CDR2 as YFSETQ. The CDR3 here is CASSRDTFNYGDTF. CDR3 sequence (DNA): TGCGCCAGCAGCCGGGACACCTTTAACTATGGCGACACCTTC.

This clonotype was counted many times. The rearrangement joins TRBV4-3 to TRBJ1-2; D is unresolved. V was trimmed by 0 bases and J by 1 base, leaving 6 bases between them. This CDR3 is built from 14 residues. Germline V gene data show CDR1 as LGHNA and CDR2 as YSLEER. CDR3 sequence (DNA): TGCGCCAGCAGCCAAGAAGCGCATAACTATGGCTACACCTTC. Its protein is CASSQEAHNYGYTF.